These 8 T cell receptor beta chains share one sample of origin, sequenced in a study of cytomegalovirus exposure and HLA in healthy donors. 60 Vbeta and 13 Jbeta primers were used in PCR. Method: immunoSEQ multiplex PCR; TCRdb's copy keeps in-frame clones and lacks some. The sample includes approximately 200,000 clones, 85% to 90% of them seen just once. Sequencing was carried out using PBMCs. The receptors here all came from a human donor in good health.

This clone was recorded once. The chain carries TRBV5-1 and TRBJ2-7, with 10 bases matching TRBD2. There are 15 residues in the CDR3. Germline CDR1 is SGHRS and CDR2 is YFSETQ. V lost 6 bases, J lost 0 bases, and 6 bases stayed unmatched. CDR3 sequence (DNA): TGCGCCAGCAAAATAGGGACTAGCGACTCCTACGAGCAGTACTTC. This codes for CASKIGTSDSYEQYF.

The V gene is TRBV19, the J gene TRBJ1-2; 11 bases match TRBD1. The V gene end was trimmed by 11 bases and the J gene end by 4 bases; junction bases not matched to a gene: 15. Germline values: CDR1 LNHDA, CDR2 SQIVND (reference sequence). The CDR3 sequence is 16 residues long. Here the CDR3 reads CAAKTGTGGMSYGYTF. CDR3 coding DNA: TGTGCCGCTAAAACCGGGACAGGGGGGATGAGCTATGGCTACACCTTC.

The chain couples TRBV9 to TRBJ1-2; 7 bases match TRBD1. Unmatched junction bases numbered 2, after V lost 3 bases and J lost 3 bases. CDR1 and CDR2 (germline): SGDLS, YYNGEE. This CDR3 region has 13 residues. In DNA form, the CDR3 reads TGTGCCAGCAGCGCGGACAGGTACTATGGCTACACCTTC. It specifies CASSADRYYGYTF.

The V and J genes are TRBV7-8 and TRBJ2-5; tentative D call: TRBD2 (6 bases). V lost 1 base to trimming and J lost 5 bases, with 11 bases between them. The CDR3 has 14 residues. Germline V CDR1 and CDR2: SGHVS, FQNEAQ. The CDR3 coding sequence is TGTGCCAGCAGCTTAGAACTAGGGAGGGAGACCCAGTACTTC. This gives the protein CASSLELGRETQYF.

V and J are TRBV11-3 and TRBJ2-1; 7 nucleotides line up with TRBD1. Germline CDR1 and CDR2: SGHNT and YENEEA. The CDR3 length is 13 residues. V trimming: 2 bases; J trimming: 10 bases; junction bases outside the gene matches: 5. The CDR3 sequence is CASSLSYRGEQFF. CDR3 sequence (DNA): TGTGCCAGCAGCTTATCGTACAGGGGCGAGCAGTTCTTC.

V usage is TRBV5-1 and J usage is TRBJ2-7, with TRBD1 matching over 7 bases. Per germline, CDR1 SGHRS and CDR2 YFSETQ. This CDR3 spans 15 amino acids. V trimming: 0 bases; J trimming: 3 bases; junction bases outside the gene matches: 6. The CDR3 protein is CASSLGDSLLYEQYF. CDR3 DNA sequence: TGCGCCAGCAGCTTGGGGGACAGCTTGCTCTACGAGCAGTACTTC.

V usage is TRBV18 and J usage is TRBJ2-3, with 13 bases identical to TRBD2. This CDR3 has 16 amino acids. The V gene end was trimmed by 3 bases and the J gene end by 3 bases; junction bases not matched to a gene: 3. Looked up from germline, CDR1 is KGHSH and CDR2 is LQKENI. In DNA form, the CDR3 reads TGTGCCAGCTCACCTCCGGGACTAGCGGGGACAGATACGCAGTATTTT. Translated, it gives CASSPPGLAGTDTQYF.

V gene TRBV28 combines with J gene TRBJ2-1; 12 bases agree with TRBD2. Germline CDR1 MDHEN, CDR2 SYDVKM. V was clipped by 6 bases and J by 8 bases; unmatched bases: 5. CDR3 length: 14 residues. This chain's CDR3 is CASSLAGGHDEQFF. The CDR3 DNA reads TGTGCCAGCAGCCTAGCGGGAGGGCATGATGAGCAGTTCTTC.